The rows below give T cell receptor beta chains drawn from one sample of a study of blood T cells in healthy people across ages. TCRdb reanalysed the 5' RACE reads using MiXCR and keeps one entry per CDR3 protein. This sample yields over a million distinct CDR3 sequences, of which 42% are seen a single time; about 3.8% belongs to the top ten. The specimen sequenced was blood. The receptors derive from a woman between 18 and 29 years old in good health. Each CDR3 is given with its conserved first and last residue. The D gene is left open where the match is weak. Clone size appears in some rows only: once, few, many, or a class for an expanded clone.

DNA: TGTGCCAGCACCCACCCCAAGGGACTAGCGGGAGGCCTTCTCTCCGAGCAGTACTTC
CDR3: CASTHPKGLAGGLLSEQYF
D: TRBD2
size: -
V: TRBV7-8
J: TRBJ2-7

DNA: TGTGCCATCAGTGGACAAAGGACAGGGGACCCCTACGAGCAGTACTTC
CDR3: CAISGQRTGDPYEQYF
D: TRBD1
size: -
V: TRBV10-3
J: TRBJ2-7

DNA: TGTGCCAGCAGTACGCCGACTAGCGAGCAGTACTTC
CDR3: CASSTPTSEQYF
D: -
size: -
V: TRBV28
J: TRBJ2-7

DNA: TGCAGCGTTGAAAAGTCAACAGATACGCAGTATTTT
CDR3: CSVEKSTDTQYF
D: -
size: -
V: TRBV29-1
J: TRBJ2-3

DNA: TGTGCCAGCAGCTTCCTAGCGGGAGGTCCTCGCTTCGAGCAGTACTTC
CDR3: CASSFLAGGPRFEQYF
D: TRBD2
size: -
V: TRBV7-9
J: TRBJ2-7

DNA: TGCAGTGCTAGCGGGGGAGTCGAGACCCAGTACTTC
CDR3: CSASGGVETQYF
D: -
size: -
V: TRBV20-1
J: TRBJ2-5

DNA: TGTGCCAGCAGTGAAGCTCGCTCCGAGCAGTACTTC
CDR3: CASSEARSEQYF
D: -
size: few
V: TRBV2
J: TRBJ2-7

DNA: TGCAGTGCTAGGGACTACCAGTACCAAGAGACCCAGTACTTC
CDR3: CSARDYQYQETQYF
D: -
size: few
V: TRBV20-1
J: TRBJ2-5

DNA: TGTGCCAGCAGCTCATCAGGGGAGGGCTATGGCTACACCTTC
CDR3: CASSSSGEGYGYTF
D: -
size: few
V: TRBV7-9
J: TRBJ1-2

DNA: TGTGCCAGCACCACACTTATGGGGAGGGGCCAAACCTACAATGAGCAGTTCTTC
CDR3: CASTTLMGRGQTYNEQFF
D: TRBD2
size: -
V: TRBV5-5
J: TRBJ2-1

DNA: TGCAGTGCGCGAGAGGGCGACAGGGGGTTTTCCTACGAGCAGTTCTTC
CDR3: CSAREGDRGFSYEQFF
D: TRBD1
size: -
V: TRBV20-1
J: TRBJ2-1

DNA: TGTGCCAGCAGCCAGAGACGGGGGGGCCGGGCAGATACGCAGTATTTT
CDR3: CASSQRRGGRADTQYF
D: TRBD2
size: few
V: TRBV14
J: TRBJ2-3

DNA: TGCAGACTTCAGGGGGTGAACACTGAAGCTTTCTTT
CDR3: CRLQGVNTEAFF
D: TRBD1
size: -
V: TRBV20-1
J: TRBJ1-1